These 2 T cell receptor beta chains share one sample of origin, sequenced in a study of T cell responses to AZD1222 COVID-19 vaccine. Repertoires were generated with immunoSEQ multiplex PCR, while TCRdb's copy carries only in-frame clones and drops some. The data show 110,000 or so clones, roughly nine tenths seen once. Source: peripheral blood, taken on day 0 of AZD1222 vaccination. The receptor set was obtained from an adult in good health.

CDR3 nucleotides: TGTGCCTGGACCTGGGACACTGAAGCTTTCTTT. Residues: CAWTWDTEAFF. V usage is TRBV30 and J usage is TRBJ1-1; D not certain. In germline, CDR1 is GTSNPN, CDR2 SVGIG (reference sequence). The germline V and J ends were trimmed by 4 bases and 3 bases, with 6 bases remaining between them. This CDR3 spans 11 amino acids.

The CDR3 DNA is TGTGCCAGTACAGGGGCGGGCACTGAAGCTTTCTTT. Translated: CASTGAGTEAFF. The chain is built from TRBV19 and TRBJ1-1; TRBD1 is a possible D gene (6 bases). The CDR3 is made up of 12 amino acids. Looked up from germline, CDR1 is LNHDA and CDR2 is SQIVND (reference sequence). The ends were cut back, 7 bases at V and 4 bases at J, with 10 bases in the middle.